Detailed here is one T cell receptor (beta chain). Relative to the germline gene, one junction end is altered; a read error may explain this. The data stem from a study of regulatory T cells in long-lasting Graves disease. Study-level information: Antithyroid drug intake by newly diagnosed Graves' patients had lasted under 3 months.

Construction of the TCR beta libraries employed iRepertoire HTBI primers in conjunction with Arm-PCR of CDR3 regions. TCRdb recomputed calls from the multiplex PCR reads with MiXCR, one row per CDR3 protein. The profile shows around 480,000 distinct CDR3 sequences, about 16% of them singletons. Documented time point: newly diagnosed GD, antithyroid drugs for less than 3 months. Isolated PBMC RNA provided the starting material for the TCR library. The CDR3 is 13 amino acids. Germline lookup yields CDR1 ENHRY and CDR2 SYGVKD. These data were also reused for a study on T cells in Graves' hyperthyroidism and ophthalmopathy. That work states: HTBI primers were the set used in a first-round RT-PCR of the TCR CDR3.

The sample here was peripheral blood mononuclear cells (PBMCs), taken at new diagnosis, from a patient treated with antithyroid drugs. The receptor was derived from a woman between 40 and 65 years old with Graves disease. V and J are TRBV10-3 and TRBJ2-1; D is perhaps TRBD1 or TRBD2 (5 bases each). The CDR3 here is CAISESDGGEQLF. Here the CDR3 DNA reads TGTGCCATCAGTGAGTCGGATGGGGGTGAGCAGCTCTTC.